The clone carrying this TCR beta chain was seen once. The antigen remains unidentified. Assay: immunoSEQ multiplex PCR; the TCRdb copy retains only in-frame clones and omits some. The table records 2 million to 2.5 million clones, around 93% of them present only once. The source of the sample is a study of shared clonotypes between healthy human individuals. Study summary: Three men and a couple of women, aged 18 to 49, were donors. Study-level findings and limits: Measured sharing among donors was expected to vary with sequencing depth. Estimated richness was generally greater in naive than memory subsets. The study found lower generation probabilities in non-shared clonotypes than in those shared by all four donors.

The CDR3 has 13 residues. V lost 5 bases to trimming and J lost 6 bases, with 15 bases between them. CDR1 and CDR2 from the germline V gene are SQVTM and ANQGSEA. Terminally differentiated effector memory CD45RA+ cells were left out of the naive CD8 fraction, which was CD45RO-negative and positively selected for CCR7. The clonotype originates from a man younger than 35 in good health. Some clones in this sample may be carry-over from other donors' samples. The rearrangement uses TRBV29-1 and TRBJ2-3, with D unclear. The sequenced sample consisted of naive CD8+ T cells from PBMCs. The CDR3 nucleotides read TGCAGCGTTTTCCTCAGTGCTGACGATACGCAGTATTTT. This encodes CSVFLSADDTQYF.